A single T cell receptor beta chain is shown here with its context. The entry originates in a study of blood T cell repertoires in COVID-19. The germline V gene encodes CDR1 MNHEY and CDR2 SVGAGI. The CDR3 extends over 11 amino acids. Trimming removed 5 bases from V and 8 bases from J, with 9 bases in between. Per the original data handling: The assay estimated nucleated cells by amplifying reference gene primers. Measured with immunoSEQ multiplex PCR; TCRdb has only the in-frame clones, and not every one. That table furnishes V, J and clone size, whereas the DNA furnished D and trimming. The sample lists around 180,000 clones, 80% to 90% occurring once.

The chain has TRBV6-5 and TRBJ1-1; a possible D gene is TRBD1 (6 bases). Sequenced sample: PBMCs or T cells enriched from blood (not recorded which). The TCR was taken from a woman aged 40 to 50 with acute COVID-19. DNA of the CDR3: TGTGCCAGCAGTCAACAGGGAGAAGCTTTCTTT. It yields the protein CASSQQGEAFF.